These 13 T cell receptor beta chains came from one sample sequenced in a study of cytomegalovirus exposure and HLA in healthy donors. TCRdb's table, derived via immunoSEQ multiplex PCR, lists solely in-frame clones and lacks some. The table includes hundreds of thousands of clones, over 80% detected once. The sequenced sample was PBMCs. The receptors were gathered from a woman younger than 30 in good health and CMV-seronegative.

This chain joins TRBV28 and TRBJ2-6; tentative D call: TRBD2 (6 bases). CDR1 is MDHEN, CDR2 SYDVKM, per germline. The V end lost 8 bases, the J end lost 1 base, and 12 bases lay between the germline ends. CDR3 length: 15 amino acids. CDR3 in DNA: TGTGCCAGCGGGACTCTAGAATCTGGGGCCAACGTCCTGACTTTC. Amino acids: CASGTLESGANVLTF.

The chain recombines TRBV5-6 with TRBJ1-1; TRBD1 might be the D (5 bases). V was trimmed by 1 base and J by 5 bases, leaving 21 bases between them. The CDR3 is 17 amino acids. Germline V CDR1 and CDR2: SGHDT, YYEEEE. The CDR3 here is CASSLPTGVGQKTEAFF. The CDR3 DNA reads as TGTGCCAGCAGCTTGCCAACGGGGGTGGGTCAGAAAACTGAAGCTTTCTTT.

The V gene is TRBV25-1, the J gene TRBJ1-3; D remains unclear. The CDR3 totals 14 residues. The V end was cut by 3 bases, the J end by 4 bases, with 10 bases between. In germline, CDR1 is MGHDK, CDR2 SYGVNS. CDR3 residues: CASSDHLPGNTIYF. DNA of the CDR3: TGTGCCAGCAGTGATCACCTCCCGGGAAACACCATATATTTT.

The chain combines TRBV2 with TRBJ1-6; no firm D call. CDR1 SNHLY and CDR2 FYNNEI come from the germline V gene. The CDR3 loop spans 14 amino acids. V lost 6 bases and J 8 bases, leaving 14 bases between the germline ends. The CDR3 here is CASSGTRGHSPLHF. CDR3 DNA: TGTGCCAGCAGCGGTACACGAGGCCATTCACCCCTCCACTTT.

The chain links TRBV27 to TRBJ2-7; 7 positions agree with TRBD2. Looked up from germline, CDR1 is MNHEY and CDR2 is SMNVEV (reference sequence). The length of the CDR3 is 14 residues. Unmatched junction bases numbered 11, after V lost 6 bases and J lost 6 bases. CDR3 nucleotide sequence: TGTGCCAGCAGCATAAAAAGCGGGACCCTCGAGCAGTACTTC. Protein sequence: CASSIKSGTLEQYF.

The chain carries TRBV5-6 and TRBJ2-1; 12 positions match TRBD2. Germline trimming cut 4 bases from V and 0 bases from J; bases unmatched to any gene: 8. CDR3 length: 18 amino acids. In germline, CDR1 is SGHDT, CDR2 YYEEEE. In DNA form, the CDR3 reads TGTGCCAGCAGCCCGGGACTAGCGGGCTTAAGCTCCTACAATGAGCAGTTCTTC. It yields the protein CASSPGLAGLSSYNEQFF.

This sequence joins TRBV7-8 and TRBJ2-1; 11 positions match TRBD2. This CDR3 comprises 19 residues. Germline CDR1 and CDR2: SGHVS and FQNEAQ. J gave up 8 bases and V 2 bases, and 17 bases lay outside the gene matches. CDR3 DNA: TGTGCCAGCAGCTTACCGCTAGCGGGAGGTGGGGCCTTCATGGATGAGCAGTTCTTC. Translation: CASSLPLAGGGAFMDEQFF.

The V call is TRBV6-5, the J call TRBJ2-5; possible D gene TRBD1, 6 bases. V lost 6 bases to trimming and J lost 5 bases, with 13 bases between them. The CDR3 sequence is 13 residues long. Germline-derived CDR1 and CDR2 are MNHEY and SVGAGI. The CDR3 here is CASSRAGVETQYF. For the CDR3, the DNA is TGTGCCAGCAGCAGAGCAGGGGTGGAGACCCAGTACTTC.

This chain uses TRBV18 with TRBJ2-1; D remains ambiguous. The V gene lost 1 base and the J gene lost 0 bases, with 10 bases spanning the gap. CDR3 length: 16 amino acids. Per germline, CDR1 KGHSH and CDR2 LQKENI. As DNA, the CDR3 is TGTGCCAGCTCACCACATCCTCCGAGCTCCTACAATGAGCAGTTCTTC. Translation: CASSPHPPSSYNEQFF.

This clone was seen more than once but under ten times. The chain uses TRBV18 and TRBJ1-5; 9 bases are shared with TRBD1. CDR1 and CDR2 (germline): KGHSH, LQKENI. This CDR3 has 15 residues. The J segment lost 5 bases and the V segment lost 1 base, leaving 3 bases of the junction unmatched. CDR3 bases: TGTGCCAGCTCACCACGGACAGGGGTTGATCAGCCCCAGCATTTT. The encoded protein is CASSPRTGVDQPQHF.

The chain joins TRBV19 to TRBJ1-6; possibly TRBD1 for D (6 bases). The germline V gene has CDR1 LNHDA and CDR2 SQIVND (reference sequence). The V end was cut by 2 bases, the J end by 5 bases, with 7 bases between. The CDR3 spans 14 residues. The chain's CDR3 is CASSITGNNSPLHF. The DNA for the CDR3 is TGTGCCAGTAGTATAACAGGGAATAATTCACCCCTCCACTTT.

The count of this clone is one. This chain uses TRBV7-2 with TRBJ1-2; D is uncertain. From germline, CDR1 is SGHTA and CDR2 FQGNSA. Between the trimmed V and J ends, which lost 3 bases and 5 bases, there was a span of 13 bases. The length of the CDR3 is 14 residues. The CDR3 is CASSLSAASYGYTF. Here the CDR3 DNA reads TGTGCCAGCAGCTTGAGTGCGGCCTCATATGGCTACACCTTC.

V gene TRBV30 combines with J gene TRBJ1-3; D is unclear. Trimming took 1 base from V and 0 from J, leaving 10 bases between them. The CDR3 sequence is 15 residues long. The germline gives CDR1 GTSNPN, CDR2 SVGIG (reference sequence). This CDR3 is CAWSDGVDSGNTIYF. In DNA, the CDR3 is TGTGCCTGGAGTGACGGCGTCGACTCTGGAAACACCATATATTTT. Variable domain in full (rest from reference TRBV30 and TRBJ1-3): SQTIHQWPATLVQPVGSPLSLECTVEGTSNPNLYWYRQAAGRGLQLLFYSVGIGQISSEVPQNLSASRPQDRQFILSSKKLLLSDSGFYLCAWSDGVDSGNTIYFGEGSWLTVV.